This TCR beta chain was observed in a study of T cells after posttransplantation cyclophosphamide. Libraries were prepared by immunoSEQ multiplex PCR; TCRdb keeps only in-frame clonotypes and omits some of them. The table has tens of thousands of clones, around 94% seen once. Trimming stripped 3 bases from V and 0 bases from J, with 8 bases between. CDR1 SGHTA and CDR2 FQGNSA come from the germline V gene. This CDR3 contains 14 residues. The study, taken as a whole, reports: Later blood repertoires were often dominated by clones from the donor CD8+ memory compartment. Recipient CMV seropositivity and CMV reactivation strongly tracked TRB clonality. TRB overlap between skin or GI tissue T cells and blood was limited.

In regard to this clone: As yet, its antigen is unknown.

This TCR came from a woman aged 45-65 years in good health and a related stem cell transplant donor. The sequencing input was PBMCs. This chain connects TRBV7-2 to TRBJ1-1; D ambiguous. This CDR3 reads CASSFGVMNTEAFF. As DNA, the CDR3 is TGTGCCAGCAGCTTCGGGGTGATGAACACTGAAGCTTTCTTT.